This TCR beta chain is from a study of molecular identifiers for immune sequencing clone quantification. Study background: Replicates involved a five-way split of RNA from around 20,000 or 100,000 naive CD8 cells, with sequencing of four. Findings and caveats of the study: Under 1% of molecules in naive cells, but over 97% of effector molecules, belonged to clones above 20 RNA copies.

CDR1 and CDR2 from the germline V gene are SGHVS and FQNEAQ. The J segment lost 3 bases and the V segment lost 2 bases, leaving 6 bases of the junction unmatched. The CDR3 contains 16 residues. In TCRdb, the PCR reads were re-called with MiXCR into one record per CDR3 protein. This table holds about 640,000 distinct CDR3 sequences, about 20% found once. On this clonotype: Its specificity is unknown.

The chain carries TRBV7-8 and TRBJ1-5; 8 bases align to TRBD1. Sequencing input: naive CD8+ T cells from blood, with Jurkat cell RNA spiked in. Regarding subset: FACS-sorted CD8+CD4-CCR7+CD45RA+ naive T cells. The sequence came from a human donor in good health. Some libraries in this study had Jurkat cell RNA spiked in. The DNA for the CDR3 is TGTGCCAGCAGCTTAACGGGACAGGAAAACAATCAGCCCCAGCATTTT. Translating it yields CASSLTGQENNQPQHF.